This T cell receptor (beta chain) derives from a study of blood T cells in healthy people across ages. This clonotype was picked up a small number of times. The germline gene is not matched at one end of the junction; a read error may be the cause. Together with a sample-barcoded 5' primer, a J-beta primer mix was included in a second PCR lasting about 6 to 11 cycles. In TCRdb, the 5' RACE reads were re-called with MiXCR into one record per CDR3 protein. The sample holds about 1.6 million distinct CDR3 sequences, about 31% seen once. This sequence originates from a woman in her 30s in good health. Material: blood.

CDR3 sequence (DNA): TGTGCCGGCAGTTTCCAACAGAGATACAATGAGCAGTTCTTC. Translated, it gives CAGSFQQRYNEQFF. The chain carries TRBV12-3 or TRBV12-4 and TRBJ2-1; D remains unclear. CDR3 length: 14 residues.